Described below is a single T cell receptor beta chain sequence and its context. The data are from a study of blood T cell repertoires in COVID-19. As for the study in general: Samples came from the United States, Italy and Spain, spanning acute and convalescent COVID-19.

Per the germline V gene, CDR1 is SGHRS and CDR2 is YFSETQ. The CDR3 consists of 16 residues. V was shortened by 0 bases and J by 0 bases, with 12 bases between the two germline ends. Per the original methods: The assay estimated nucleated cells by amplifying reference gene primers. Only in-frame clones appear in the TCRdb table, and some are missing; sequencing was by immunoSEQ multiplex PCR. V and J calls and clone size are given by that table; D and trimming were obtained from the DNA. This sample has roughly 69,000 clones, with almost 90% found just once. The sample consisted of peripheral blood. This receptor was taken from a man aged 45-60 years with acute or convalescent COVID-19. The rearrangement joins TRBV5-1 to TRBJ1-1, with D maybe TRBD1 (5 bases). In DNA, the CDR3 is TGCGCCAGCAGCTTGGCGGCAGGGCTAATGAACACTGAAGCTTTCTTT. Translated, it gives CASSLAAGLMNTEAFF.